The rows below give T cell receptor beta chains drawn from one sample of a study of cytomegalovirus exposure and HLA in healthy donors. Clones were sequenced by immunoSEQ multiplex PCR, and TCRdb holds only the in-frame ones, with some missing. This table has about 66,000 clones, about 97% appearing once. The sequenced sample consisted of PBMCs. The receptors originated from a woman under 30 in good health and CMV-seropositive. Each CDR3 is given with its conserved first and last residue. D genes are given only for firm matches. Not every row has a clone size; where given, it reads once, few, many or a size class.

clone_size j_call cdr3_length v_call d_call cdr3_aa cdr3_nt
- TRBJ2-7 15 TRBV5-1 TRBD2 CASSLGAGGPGTMYF TGCGCCAGCAGCTTGGGAGCGGGAGGGCCGGGTACTATGTACTTC
- TRBJ2-5 14 TRBV5-1 TRBD2 CASSWTSGQETQYF TGCGCCAGCAGCTGGACTAGCGGACAAGAGACCCAGTACTTC
- TRBJ2-1 16 TRBV5-1 - CASSNRDTSSYNEQFF TGCGCCAGCAGCAACCGGGACACGAGCTCCTACAATGAGCAGTTCTTC
- TRBJ2-2 14 TRBV27 - CASSRQSGTGELFF TGTGCCAGCAGCCGGCAGTCGGGCACCGGGGAGCTGTTTTTT
- TRBJ2-1 15 TRBV7-9 - CASSLDGSSYNEQFF TGTGCCAGCAGCTTAGATGGGAGCTCCTACAATGAGCAGTTCTTC
- TRBJ2-3 14 TRBV19 TRBD1 CASQDRVWADTQYF TGTGCCAGCCAGGACAGGGTATGGGCAGATACGCAGTATTTT
- TRBJ2-7 14 TRBV6-1 TRBD1 CASRRDRARDEQYF TGTGCCAGCAGGAGGGACAGGGCACGTGACGAGCAGTACTTC
- TRBJ2-1 14 TRBV27 TRBD2 CASSPSGSYNEQFF TGTGCCAGCAGTCCTAGCGGATCTTACAATGAGCAGTTCTTC
- TRBJ2-1 15 TRBV12-5 - CASGGPGGQYNEQFF TGTGCTAGTGGTGGGCCCGGGGGGCAATACAATGAGCAGTTCTTC
- TRBJ1-1 18 TRBV28 - CASSLFIRVQGGSTEAFF TGTGCCAGCAGTTTATTCATCAGGGTGCAAGGGGGTAGCACTGAAGCTTTCTTT
- TRBJ2-6 16 TRBV7-9 - CASSLVGMSGANVLTF TGTGCCAGCAGCTTAGTCGGGATGTCTGGGGCCAACGTCCTGACTTTC
- TRBJ1-2 14 TRBV28 - CASSLGQGSPGYTF TGTGCCAGCAGTTTAGGCCAGGGCAGTCCTGGCTACACCTTC
- TRBJ2-1 21 TRBV10-1 TRBD2 CASSEPRTSGRWRSSYNEQFF TGCGCCAGCAGTGAGCCCAGGACTAGCGGGAGATGGAGGAGCTCCTACAATGAGCAGTTCTTC
- TRBJ2-1 18 TRBV7-5 - CARSFGLAGGPSYNEQFF TGTGCCAGAAGCTTCGGACTAGCGGGAGGGCCCTCCTACAATGAGCAGTTCTTC
- TRBJ1-2 13 TRBV7-2 TRBD1 CASSQGQVWGYTF TGTGCCAGCAGCCAGGGACAGGTTTGGGGCTACACCTTC
- TRBJ2-7 13 TRBV11-3 TRBD2 CASSPRDYQEQYF TGTGCCAGCAGCCCCCGGGACTACCAGGAGCAGTACTTC
- TRBJ2-5 13 TRBV29-1 TRBD2 CSASTSGRETQYF TGCAGCGCCTCGACTAGCGGGAGAGAGACCCAGTACTTC
- TRBJ1-5 15 TRBV28 - CASSLSGVWNQPQHF TGTGCCAGCAGTTTATCCGGGGTTTGGAATCAGCCCCAGCATTTT
- TRBJ2-1 16 TRBV19 TRBD2 CASSSRLAGAYNEQFF TGTGCCAGTAGTTCCAGACTAGCGGGAGCTTACAATGAGCAGTTCTTC
- TRBJ2-3 15 TRBV18 TRBD1 CASSRDRGMTDTQYF TGTGCCAGCTCACGAGACAGGGGAATGACAGATACGCAGTATTTT
- TRBJ2-1 16 TRBV5-6 TRBD2 CASSFGTSGSYNEQFF TGTGCCAGCAGCTTCGGGACTAGCGGGAGTTACAATGAGCAGTTCTTC
- TRBJ2-2 16 TRBV7-2 TRBD1 CASSATGKSDTGELFF TGTGCCAGCAGCGCGACAGGGAAAAGCGACACCGGGGAGCTGTTTTTT
- TRBJ1-1 13 TRBV18 TRBD1 CASLQGAATEAFF TGTGCCAGTCTACAGGGGGCGGCCACTGAAGCTTTCTTT
once TRBJ2-7 14 TRBV21-1 - CASSRGRVSYEQYF TGTGCCTCCAGCAGGGGCCGGGTCTCCTACGAGCAGTACTTC
- TRBJ1-2 13 TRBV9 TRBD1 CASSGDRPYDYTF TGTGCCAGCAGCGGGGACAGACCCTACGACTACACCTTC
- TRBJ2-1 16 TRBV15 TRBD2 CATSRDSGRSYNEQFF TGTGCCACCAGCAGAGATTCCGGGAGGTCCTACAATGAGCAGTTCTTC
few TRBJ2-7 13 TRBV25-1 - CASSEPPYGEQYF TGTGCCAGCAGTGAACCTCCCTATGGCGAGCAGTACTTC
once TRBJ2-7 16 TRBV21-1 - CASNSGSASGSYEQYF TGTGCCAGCAATTCGGGTTCGGCTAGCGGGAGCTACGAGCAGTACTTC
- TRBJ2-3 19 TRBV5-1 TRBD2 CASSGGLAGGGVVVDTQYF TGCGCCAGCAGCGGTGGACTAGCGGGAGGAGGAGTGGTGGTGGATACGCAGTATTTT